This is a list of T cell receptor beta chains from one sample in a study of T cell repertoires in ileal Crohn's disease. The table came from immunoSEQ multiplex PCR; TCRdb's copy has only in-frame clones and leaves some out. The table includes around 170 clones, 90% to 98% detected once. Specimen: CD4+ T cells sorted from the ileum. Source of these receptors: an adult with Crohn's disease. Each CDR3 is given with its conserved first and last residue. The order of the fields is V gene, J gene, D gene, CDR3 DNA, CDR3 protein. A D gene is named only where the DNA matches it firmly.

v_call: TRBV11-3; j_call: TRBJ2-1; d_call: -; cdr3_nt: TGTGCCAGCAGCTTCAGGGACTCCTACAATGAGCAGTTCTTC; cdr3_aa: CASSFRDSYNEQFF
v_call: TRBV6-1; j_call: TRBJ1-2; d_call: -; cdr3_nt: TGTGCCAGCAGCACATCTCAGGGTTCCTATGGCTACACCTTC; cdr3_aa: CASSTSQGSYGYTF
v_call: TRBV6-4; j_call: TRBJ2-1; d_call: TRBD1; cdr3_nt: TGTGCCAGCAGTGTCGCCGGGACAGGGGTTGAGCAGTTCTTC; cdr3_aa: CASSVAGTGVEQFF
v_call: TRBV11-1; j_call: TRBJ2-1; d_call: TRBD2; cdr3_nt: TGTGCCAGCAGCTTAGGACTTGATAGCGGGATAAATGAGCAGTTCTTC; cdr3_aa: CASSLGLDSGINEQFF
v_call: TRBV7-9; j_call: TRBJ1-1; d_call: -; cdr3_nt: TGTGCCAGCAGCCTGCAGGGGTTGAACACTGAAGCTTTCTTT; cdr3_aa: CASSLQGLNTEAFF
v_call: TRBV18; j_call: TRBJ2-4; d_call: -; cdr3_nt: TGTGCCAGCTCACCAGCCGGGACAACAGGAACTCTAGCCAAAAACATTCAGTACTTC; cdr3_aa: CASSPAGTTGTLAKNIQYF
v_call: TRBV9; j_call: TRBJ2-2; d_call: -; cdr3_nt: TGTGCCAGCAGCGTAGATGTTGGCGGAGCGACCGGGGAGCTGTTTTTT; cdr3_aa: CASSVDVGGATGELFF
v_call: TRBV6-5; j_call: TRBJ2-7; d_call: -; cdr3_nt: TGTGCCAGCAGTGGCTCGGGATTTCCTTCCTACGAGCAGTACTTC; cdr3_aa: CASSGSGFPSYEQYF
v_call: TRBV30; j_call: TRBJ2-1; d_call: TRBD2; cdr3_nt: TGTGCCTGGGCGGGGGGGAATGAGCAGTTCTTC; cdr3_aa: CAWAGGNEQFF
v_call: TRBV28; j_call: TRBJ2-7; d_call: -; cdr3_nt: TGTGCCAGCAGTTTCACGGGCGAGCAGTACTTC; cdr3_aa: CASSFTGEQYF
v_call: TRBV5-1; j_call: TRBJ1-5; d_call: -; cdr3_nt: TGCGCCAGCAGCTTGCTCAGTCCGAATCAGCCCCAGCATTTT; cdr3_aa: CASSLLSPNQPQHF
v_call: TRBV5-4; j_call: TRBJ2-7; d_call: -; cdr3_nt: TGTGCCAGCAGCTTGGCGAGATCCTACGAGCAGTACTTC; cdr3_aa: CASSLARSYEQYF
v_call: TRBV28; j_call: TRBJ1-1; d_call: TRBD1; cdr3_nt: TGTGCCAGCAGTTCCCGGAAGCGGACAGGGGGCACTGAAGCTTTCTTT; cdr3_aa: CASSSRKRTGGTEAFF
v_call: TRBV28; j_call: TRBJ2-3; d_call: -; cdr3_nt: TGTGCCAGCAGTCTCGAGCGAATATCAGATACGCAGTATTTT; cdr3_aa: CASSLERISDTQYF